These T cell receptor beta chains were read from a single sample in a study of CD8+CD57+ T cells in acquired aplastic anemia. Each CDR3 protein is one row after TCRdb ran MiXCR on the reads. The sample contains hundreds of thousands of distinct CDR3 sequences, roughly 34% of which appear only once. The sequencing sample was made of sorted CD4+, CD8+, or CD8+CD57+ T cells (not recorded which) from PBMCs. These receptors all come from a human donor with aplastic anemia. Each CDR3 is given with its conserved first and last residue. D genes are given only for firm matches. A clone size is listed for some rows: how often the clone was seen (once, few, many), or a class if it is expanded.

v_call	j_call	clone_size	d_call	cdr3_aa	cdr3_nt
TRBV12-3/TRBV12-4	TRBJ2-3	NA	TRBD1	CASSTGANRDTDTQYF	TGTGCCAGCAGTACAGGGGCAAACAGGGACACAGATACGCAGTATTTT
TRBV19	TRBJ2-7	many	NA	CASSAQTAAYEQYF	TGTGCCAGTAGTGCCCAGACAGCCGCCTACGAGCAGTACTTC
TRBV3-1	TRBJ2-7	NA	NA	CASSRQRAYEQYF	TGTGCCAGCAGCCGCCAGAGAGCCTACGAGCAGTACTTC
TRBV20-1	TRBJ1-1	NA	NA	CSARAGGTEAFF	TGCAGTGCTAGGGCCGGGGGCACTGAAGCTTTCTTT
TRBV30	TRBJ2-7	few	NA	CACGRTEAYEQYF	TGTGCCTGCGGAAGGACAGAGGCCTACGAGCAGTACTTC
TRBV19	TRBJ1-5	NA	TRBD1	CASGTEQLSNQPQHF	TGTGCCAGTGGGACAGAACAGCTGAGCAATCAGCCCCAGCATTTT
TRBV24-1	TRBJ2-3	many	TRBD1	CATSDGQGFGTDTQYF	TGTGCCACCAGTGATGGACAGGGGTTCGGCACAGATACGCAGTATTTT
TRBV24-1	TRBJ2-5	many	TRBD1	CATSDTLDRDTGGTQYF	TGTGCCACCAGTGATACACTGGACAGGGACACCGGGGGGACCCAGTACTTC
TRBV7-3	TRBJ1-2	few	TRBD1	CATSDSPGQGDYGYTF	TGTGCCACCAGTGATTCCCCGGGACAGGGCGACTATGGCTACACCTTC
TRBV7-7	TRBJ1-2	many	NA	CASSPLDSYGYTF	TGTGCTAGCAGCCCTCTGGACAGCTATGGCTACACCTTC
TRBV11-3	TRBJ1-1	NA	NA	CASSLERAMNTEAFF	TGTGCCAGCAGCCTAGAAAGGGCCATGAACACTGAAGCTTTCTTT
TRBV20-1	TRBJ1-2	NA	NA	CSARDFRVFNYGYTF	TGCAGTGCTAGAGATTTTAGGGTCTTCAACTATGGCTACACCTTC
TRBV19	TRBJ1-5	NA	NA	CASSWRGSVQPQHF	TGTGCCAGTAGTTGGAGGGGTAGCGTCCAGCCCCAGCATTTT
TRBV7-7	TRBJ2-5	NA	TRBD2	CASSPLAGAGETQHF	TGTGCTAGTAGTCCACTGGCGGGAGCGGGGGAGACCCAGCACTTC
TRBV7-2	TRBJ2-1	NA	NA	CASSLGRGPQFF	TGTGCCAGCAGCTTAGGACGGGGCCCTCAGTTCTTC
TRBV7-9	TRBJ2-2	many	NA	CASSLVPGELFF	TGTGCCAGCAGCTTAGTACCCGGGGAGCTGTTTTTT
TRBV20-1	TRBJ1-2	many	NA	CSAFPMSVGGHGYTF	TGCAGTGCTTTCCCAATGTCGGTAGGAGGACATGGCTACACCTTC
TRBV30	TRBJ2-2	NA	NA	CAWSGPVAGLPGGLFF	TGTGCCTGGAGTGGTCCAGTGGCAGGGCTGCCCGGGGGGCTGTTTTTT
TRBV19	TRBJ2-2	many	TRBD2	CASKGLGGSTGELFF	TGTGCCAGTAAGGGTCTGGGAGGGAGCACCGGGGAGCTGTTTTTT
TRBV7-6	TRBJ2-1	NA	TRBD1	CASSFRDRGYNEQFF	TGTGCCAGCAGCTTCCGGGACAGGGGCTACAATGAGCAGTTCTTC
TRBV25-1	TRBJ1-1	many	NA	CASRQANTEAFF	TGTGCCAGCAGACAGGCGAACACTGAAGCTTTCTTT
TRBV6-1	TRBJ1-2	many	NA	CASRRSANYGYTF	TGTGCCAGCAGGCGGTCAGCTAACTATGGCTACACCTTC
TRBV2	TRBJ1-6	NA	TRBD1	CAKTRQGDSPLHF	TGTGCCAAGACCCGACAGGGAGATTCACCCCTCCACTTT
TRBV19	TRBJ2-7	many	NA	CASSFSRQSQPYEQYF	TGTGCCAGTAGTTTCTCACGACAGTCCCAACCCTACGAGCAGTACTTC
TRBV5-1	TRBJ2-1	NA	NA	CASSQALNSYNEQFF	TGCGCCAGCAGCCAAGCATTGAACTCCTACAATGAGCAGTTCTTC
TRBV3-1	TRBJ1-4	few	NA	CASSVLAGANEKLFF	TGTGCCAGCAGCGTATTGGCGGGGGCCAATGAAAAACTGTTTTTT
TRBV28	TRBJ2-7	NA	NA	CASSFGGSRYEQYF	TGTGCCAGCAGTTTTGGGGGATCAAGGTACGAGCAGTACTTC
TRBV9	TRBJ1-3	NA	NA	CASTSGPGRNTIYF	TGTGCCAGCACCTCGGGCCCCGGCCGGAACACCATATATTTT
TRBV20-1	TRBJ2-2	many	NA	CSARPDHNTGELFF	TGCAGTGCTAGGCCCGATCATAACACCGGGGAGCTGTTTTTT
TRBV7-2	TRBJ1-5	many	TRBD1	CASSLGTGVQPQHF	TGTGCCAGCAGCTTAGGGACAGGGGTTCAGCCCCAGCATTTT
TRBV12-3/TRBV12-4	TRBJ2-1	NA	NA	CASRRIDWNEQFF	TGTGCCAGCAGGCGAATAGACTGGAATGAGCAGTTCTTC
TRBV12-1	TRBJ2-3	few	NA	CASSSRPASGGLGSGDTQYF	TGTGCCAGCAGCTCAAGACCGGCTAGCGGTGGTTTGGGGTCGGGAGATACGCAGTATTTT
TRBV6-1	TRBJ1-3	NA	TRBD1	CASSGTGYSGNTIYF	TGTGCCAGCAGTGGGACAGGGTACTCTGGAAACACCATATATTTT
TRBV29-1	TRBJ1-1	many	NA	CSVEPGSTEAFF	TGCAGCGTTGAACCAGGGAGTACTGAAGCTTTCTTT
TRBV7-2	TRBJ1-6	many	NA	CASSQIQASPLHF	TGTGCCAGCAGCCAAATACAAGCTTCACCCCTCCACTTT
TRBV7-2	TRBJ2-7	many	NA	CASSYIASGTYEQYF	TGTGCCAGCAGCTACATCGCCTCAGGGACCTACGAGCAGTACTTC
TRBV10-3	TRBJ1-4	many	NA	CAISEAAREKLFF	TGTGCCATCAGTGAGGCAGCACGTGAAAAACTGTTTTTT
TRBV20-1	TRBJ2-5	NA	TRBD2	CSAQEASGRVGETQYF	TGCAGTGCGCAGGAAGCTAGCGGGAGAGTAGGGGAGACCCAGTACTTC
TRBV2	TRBJ1-6	many	NA	CASTLEEGNSPLHF	TGTGCCAGCACTCTTGAGGAGGGGAATTCACCCCTCCACTTT
TRBV28	TRBJ2-7	NA	TRBD2	CASSFDSRGSGSF	TGTGCCAGCAGTTTCGACAGTAGGGGTAGCGGGTCCTTC